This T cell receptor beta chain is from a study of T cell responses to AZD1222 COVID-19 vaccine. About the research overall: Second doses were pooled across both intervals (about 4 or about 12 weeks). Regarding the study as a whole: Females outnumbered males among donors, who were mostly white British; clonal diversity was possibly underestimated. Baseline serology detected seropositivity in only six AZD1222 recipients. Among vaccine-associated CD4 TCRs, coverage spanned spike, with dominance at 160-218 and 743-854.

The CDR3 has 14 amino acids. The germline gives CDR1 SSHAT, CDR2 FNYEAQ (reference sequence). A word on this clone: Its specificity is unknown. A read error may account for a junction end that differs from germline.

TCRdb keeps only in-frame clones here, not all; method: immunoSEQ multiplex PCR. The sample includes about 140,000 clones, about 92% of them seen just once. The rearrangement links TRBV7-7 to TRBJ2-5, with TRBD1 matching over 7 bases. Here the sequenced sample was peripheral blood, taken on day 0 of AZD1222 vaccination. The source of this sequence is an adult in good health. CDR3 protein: CASSPTGIQETQYF. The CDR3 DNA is TGTGCTAGCAGCCCGACAGGGATTCAAGAGACCCAGTACTTC.